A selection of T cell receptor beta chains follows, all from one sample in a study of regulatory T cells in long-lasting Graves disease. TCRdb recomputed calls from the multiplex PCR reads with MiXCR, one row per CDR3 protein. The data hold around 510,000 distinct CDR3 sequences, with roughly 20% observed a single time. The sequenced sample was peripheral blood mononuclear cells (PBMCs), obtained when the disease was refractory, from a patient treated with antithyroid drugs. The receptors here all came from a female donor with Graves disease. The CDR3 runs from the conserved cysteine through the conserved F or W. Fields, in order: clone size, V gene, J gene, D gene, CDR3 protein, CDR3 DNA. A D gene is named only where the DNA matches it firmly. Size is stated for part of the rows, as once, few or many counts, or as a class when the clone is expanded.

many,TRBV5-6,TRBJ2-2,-,CASSPGLSGELFF,TGTGCCAGCAGCCCTGGGCTTAGCGGGGAGCTGTTTTTT
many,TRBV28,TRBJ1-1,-,CASSNNRVNTEAFF,TGTGCCAGCAGCAATAACAGGGTGAACACTGAAGCTTTCTTT
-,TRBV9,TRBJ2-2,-,CASSVATGTITGELFF,TGTGCCAGCAGCGTAGCTACGGGGACGATCACCGGGGAGCTGTTTTTT
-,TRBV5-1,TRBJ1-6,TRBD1,CASSSTGSSYNSPLHF,TGCGCCAGCAGCTCGACAGGGAGCTCCTATAATTCACCCCTCCACTTT
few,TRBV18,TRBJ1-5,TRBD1,CASSLAGQGNQPQHF,TGTGCCAGCTCACTCGCAGGACAGGGAAATCAGCCCCAGCATTTT
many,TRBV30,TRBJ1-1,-,CAWSPVIRDEAFF,TGTGCCTGGAGTCCCGTAATAAGGGACGAAGCTTTCTTT
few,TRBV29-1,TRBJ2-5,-,CSVRTQETQYF,TGCAGCGTCCGGACCCAGGAGACCCAGTACTTC
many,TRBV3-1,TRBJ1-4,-,CASSQDLTSDEKLFF,TGTGCCAGCAGCCAAGATTTAACCAGCGATGAAAAACTGTTTTTT
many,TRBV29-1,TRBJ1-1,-,CSVRDRADTEAFF,TGCAGCGTAAGAGACAGAGCGGACACTGAAGCTTTCTTT
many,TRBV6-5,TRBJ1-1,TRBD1,CASSYSPGQWIAEAFF,TGTGCCAGCAGTTACTCACCGGGACAGTGGATCGCTGAAGCTTTCTTT
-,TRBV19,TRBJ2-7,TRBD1,CASRLTGTGSYEQYF,TGTGCCAGTAGACTAACCGGGACAGGGTCCTACGAGCAGTACTTC
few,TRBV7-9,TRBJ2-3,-,CASSDPWASTDTQYF,TGTGCCAGCAGCGATCCGTGGGCTAGCACAGATACGCAGTATTTT
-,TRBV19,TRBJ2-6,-,CASRSGPSGANVLTF,TGTGCCAGTCGGTCAGGGCCCTCTGGGGCCAACGTCCTGACTTTC
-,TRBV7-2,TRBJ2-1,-,CASSLGGDHNEQFF,TGTGCCAGCAGCTTGGGCGGGGATCACAATGAGCAGTTCTTC